What follows are 10 T cell receptor beta chains derived from one specimen sequenced in a study of T cell responses to AZD1222 COVID-19 vaccine. Data came from immunoSEQ multiplex PCR; TCRdb stores just in-frame clones and leaves some out. The sample shows under 200,000 clones, about 91% of them seen only once. Sequences were derived from peripheral blood, sampled 28 days after the second AZD1222 dose. The receptors shown here come from an adult who received the AZD1222 COVID-19 vaccine.

The chain combines TRBV10-3 with TRBJ2-5; no firm D call. CDR1 and CDR2 from the germline V gene are ENHRY and SYGVKD. Trimming took 3 bases from V and 5 from J, leaving 4 bases between them. This CDR3 comprises 11 residues. The CDR3 reads CAISDVETQYF. DNA for the CDR3: TGTGCCATCAGTGACGTTGAGACCCAGTACTTC.

The chain recombines TRBV6-1 with TRBJ2-3; tentatively, D is TRBD2 (5 bases). Trimming pared 2 bases from V and 2 bases from J, leaving 11 bases between. This CDR3 comprises 15 residues. CDR1 and CDR2 from the germline V gene are MNHNS and SASEGT. DNA for the CDR3: TGTGCCAGCAGTGAAAGGAGCGGATACACAGATACGCAGTATTTT. Its protein product is CASSERSGYTDTQYF.

The V call is TRBV19, the J call TRBJ2-7; D possibly corresponds to TRBD1 (7 bases). Trimming removed 5 bases at V and 2 bases at J, with 13 bases between. Looked up from germline, CDR1 is LNHDA and CDR2 is SQIVND (reference sequence). This CDR3 comprises 14 residues. CDR3 sequence reads: CASSYRGGPYEQYF. The CDR3 DNA is TGTGCCAGTAGTTACAGGGGAGGTCCCTACGAGCAGTACTTC.

The rearrangement links TRBV10-3 to TRBJ1-2, with 7 bases identical to TRBD1. V trimming: 5 bases; J trimming: 6 bases; junction bases outside the gene matches: 12. Per the germline V gene, CDR1 is ENHRY and CDR2 is SYGVKD. CDR3 length: 15 amino acids. The DNA of the CDR3 is TGTGCCATCAGTTCCCAGACAGGGAAAGACGATGGCTACACCTTC. Translating gives CAISSQTGKDDGYTF.

This sequence joins TRBV18 and TRBJ1-2; the D gene is possibly TRBD1 (6 bases). The CDR3 runs 16 residues. The V end lost 3 bases, the J end lost 7 bases, and 21 bases lay between the germline ends. Germline V gene data show CDR1 as KGHSH and CDR2 as LQKENI. DNA for the CDR3: TGTGCCAGCTCACCCGGACAGCAGGGCCAAGGGGGTGGCTACACCTTC. This gives the protein CASSPGQQGQGGGYTF.

This chain links TRBV28 with TRBJ2-1; the match to TRBD2 covers 8 bases. The length of the CDR3 is 13 residues. Per the germline V gene, CDR1 is MDHEN and CDR2 is SYDVKM. V lost 6 bases and J lost 9; bases outside the gene matches: 7. The CDR3 DNA reads TGTGCCAGCAGCCGTAGCGGGAAAGGTGAGCAGTTCTTC. The encoded protein is CASSRSGKGEQFF.

J is TRBJ2-1 and V is TRBV19; 8 positions agree with TRBD2. CDR3 length equals 14 residues. After removal of 6 bases from V and 2 bases from J, the junction contained 3 bases not matched to a gene. Germline loops: CDR1 LNHDA, CDR2 SQIVND (reference sequence). CDR3 in DNA: TGTGCCAGTAGCGGGGGGGGAGCCTACAATGAGCAGTTCTTC. Protein: CASSGGGAYNEQFF.

The chain employs TRBV6-5 and TRBJ2-1; 10 bases match TRBD1. Germline CDR1 is MNHEY and CDR2 is SVGAGI. The CDR3 length is 15 residues. V lost 6 bases to trimming and J lost 6 bases; unmatched junction nucleotides: 8. The CDR3 bases are TGTGCCAGCAGCCTCGACAGGGGGCGCTTCAATGAGCAGTTCTTC. Residues: CASSLDRGRFNEQFF.

The chain employs TRBV3-1 (or the pseudogene TRBV3-2) and TRBJ1-2; 8 bases match TRBD1. The CDR3 runs to 14 residues. The junction had 8 bases not matched to a gene; V was cut back by 3 bases and J by 8 bases. CDR1 and CDR2 from the germline V gene are LGHDT and YNNKEL (reference sequence). The CDR3 protein is CASSHRQGAEGYTF. The CDR3 DNA reads TGTGCCAGCAGCCATAGGCAGGGGGCGGAAGGCTACACCTTC.

The chain joins TRBV3-1 (or the pseudogene TRBV3-2) to TRBJ1-3, with D possibly TRBD1 on 5 matching bases. V gave up 4 bases and J gave up 1 base, with 8 bases separating them. This CDR3 has 14 residues. CDR1 is LGHDT, CDR2 YNNKEL, per germline (reference sequence). The CDR3 loop reads CASSPRDSGNTIYF. CDR3 DNA sequence: TGTGCCAGCAGCCCCAGGGATTCTGGAAACACCATATATTTT.